The clone carrying this T cell receptor beta chain was found a few times. Roughly 0.45 to 1 ug RNA was reverse transcribed with random hexamers. A single record per CDR3 protein comes from TCRdb applying MiXCR to the immunoSEQ multiplex PCR reads. The data show approximately 260,000 distinct CDR3 sequences, with roughly 95% seen just once and approximately 0.1% held by the top ten. Deletions cut 5 bases from V and 0 bases from J, with 3 bases between. The germline V gene encodes CDR1 KGHSH and CDR2 LQKENI. The CDR3 totals 12 residues. This record comes from a study of CD8 T cells in Susac syndrome. The receptor was derived from a human donor with Susac syndrome. V and J are TRBV18 and TRBJ2-3; D is uncertain. The sample comprised CD4+ T cells from PBMCs. The CDR3: CASSASTDTQYF. CDR3 nucleotide sequence: TGTGCCAGCTCAGCTAGCACAGATACGCAGTATTTT.